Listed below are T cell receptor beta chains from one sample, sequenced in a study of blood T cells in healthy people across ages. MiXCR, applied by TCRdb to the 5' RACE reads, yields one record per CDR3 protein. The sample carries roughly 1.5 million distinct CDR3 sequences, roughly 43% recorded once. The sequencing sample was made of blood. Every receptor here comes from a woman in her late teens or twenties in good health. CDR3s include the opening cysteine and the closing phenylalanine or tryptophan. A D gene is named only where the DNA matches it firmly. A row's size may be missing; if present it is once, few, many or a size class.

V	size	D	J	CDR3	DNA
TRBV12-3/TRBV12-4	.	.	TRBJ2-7	CAGRPRRGPYEQYF	TGTGCCGGCAGACCGAGAAGAGGGCCCTACGAGCAGTACTTC
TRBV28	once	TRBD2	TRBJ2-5	CASRGTSGGEETQYF	TGTGCCAGCAGGGGGACTAGCGGGGGGGAAGAGACCCAGTACTTC
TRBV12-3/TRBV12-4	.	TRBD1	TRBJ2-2	CASRPRSGTGGWELFF	TGTGCCAGCAGACCTCGTTCCGGGACAGGGGGCTGGGAGCTGTTTTTT
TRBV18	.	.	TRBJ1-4	CASSPMGQDEKLFF	TGTGCCAGCTCACCGATGGGGCAGGATGAAAAACTGTTTTTT
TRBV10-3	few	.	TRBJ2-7	CAISGRDGEQYF	TGTGCCATCAGTGGCAGGGACGGCGAGCAGTACTTC
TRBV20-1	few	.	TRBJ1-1	CSARGAGLAFF	TGCAGTGCTAGAGGGGCAGGGCTGGCTTTCTTT
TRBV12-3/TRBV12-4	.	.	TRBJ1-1	CASSLGGIWNTEAFF	TGTGCCAGCAGTTTAGGAGGCATTTGGAACACTGAAGCTTTCTTT
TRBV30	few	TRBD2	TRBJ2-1	CAWSRYLTSGGDEQFF	TGTGCCTGGAGCCGCTACCTGACTAGCGGGGGAGATGAGCAGTTCTTC
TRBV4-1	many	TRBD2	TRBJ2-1	CASSRLTSALPYNEQFF	TGCGCCAGCAGCCGCTTGACTAGCGCTCTACCCTACAATGAGCAGTTCTTC
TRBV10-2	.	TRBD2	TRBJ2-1	CASSEPGLAELNEQFF	TGCGCCAGCAGTGAGCCGGGACTAGCGGAACTCAATGAGCAGTTCTTC
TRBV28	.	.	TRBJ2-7	CASSLFRVPEQYF	TGTGCCAGCAGTTTATTCCGGGTTCCCGAGCAGTACTTC
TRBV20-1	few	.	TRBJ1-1	CSARVVGRNTEAFF	TGCAGTGCTAGAGTAGTCGGCAGAAACACTGAAGCTTTCTTT
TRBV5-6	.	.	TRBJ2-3	CASKGDAYTDTQYF	TGTGCCAGCAAGGGTGACGCTTACACAGATACGCAGTATTTT
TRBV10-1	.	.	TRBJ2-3	CASSESASGTDTQYF	TGCGCCAGCAGTGAGTCTGCTAGTGGCACAGATACGCAGTATTTT
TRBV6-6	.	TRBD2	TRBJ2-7	CASTDPGGAYEQYF	TGTGCCAGCACCGACCCGGGGGGTGCCTACGAGCAGTACTTC
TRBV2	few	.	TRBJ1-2	CASQDGPNYGYTF	TGTGCCAGCCAAGACGGACCTAACTATGGCTACACCTTC
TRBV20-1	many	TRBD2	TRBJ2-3	CSALTSGRDTDTQYF	TGCAGTGCTCTTACTAGCGGGAGGGACACAGATACGCAGTATTTT
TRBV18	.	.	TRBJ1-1	CASSPLVAGELNTEAFF	TGTGCCAGCTCACCCCTGGTGGCGGGGGAGCTGAACACTGAAGCTTTCTTT
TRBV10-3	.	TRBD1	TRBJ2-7	CAISGDRKTYEQYF	TGTGCCATCAGCGGGGACAGGAAGACCTACGAGCAGTACTTC
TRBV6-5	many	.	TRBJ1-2	CASSGQNYGYTF	TGTGCCAGCAGTGGACAGAACTATGGCTACACCTTC
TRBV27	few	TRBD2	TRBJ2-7	CASGLSGTNEQYF	TGTGCCAGCGGGCTCTCAGGGACTAACGAGCAGTACTTC
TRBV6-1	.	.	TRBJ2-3	CASSEAGTWVSDTQYF	TGTGCCAGCAGTGAAGCGGGCACATGGGTTTCAGATACGCAGTATTTT
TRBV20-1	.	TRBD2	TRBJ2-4	CSAPTIWLAGEDKNIQYF	TGCAGTGCCCCCACTATCTGGCTAGCGGGAGAAGACAAAAACATTCAGTACTTC
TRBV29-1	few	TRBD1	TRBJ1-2	CSVYQGGNYGYTF	TGCAGCGTTTACCAGGGGGGGAACTATGGCTACACCTTC
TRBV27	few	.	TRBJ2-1	CASSSQFPYNEQFF	TGTGCCAGCAGTTCGCAGTTTCCCTACAATGAGCAGTTCTTC
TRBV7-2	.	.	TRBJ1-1	CASRERGGPNTEAFF	TGTGCCAGCAGAGAGAGGGGAGGCCCTAACACTGAAGCTTTCTTT
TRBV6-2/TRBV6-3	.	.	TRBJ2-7	CASSYSITYNEQYF	TGTGCCAGCAGTTACTCGATAACCTACAATGAGCAGTACTTC
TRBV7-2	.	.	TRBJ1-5	CASSLFGRDSNQPQHF	TGTGCCAGCAGCTTATTCGGTCGGGATAGCAATCAGCCCCAGCATTTT
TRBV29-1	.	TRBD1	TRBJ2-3	CSAVGGTGLTDTQYF	TGCAGCGCCGTCGGGGGGACAGGGCTCACAGATACGCAGTATTTT
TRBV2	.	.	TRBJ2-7	CASTSGTATYEQYF	TGTGCCAGCACTTCCGGGACCGCTACCTACGAGCAGTACTTC
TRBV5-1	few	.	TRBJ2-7	CASSRWEGGYEQYF	TGCGCCAGCAGCCGGTGGGAAGGGGGCTACGAGCAGTACTTC
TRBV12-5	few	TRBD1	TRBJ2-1	CASGLQGARNEQFF	TGTGCTAGTGGTCTCCAGGGGGCGCGGAATGAGCAGTTCTTC
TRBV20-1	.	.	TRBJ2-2	CSAREWKNTGELFF	TGCAGTGCTAGAGAGTGGAAGAACACCGGGGAGCTGTTTTTT
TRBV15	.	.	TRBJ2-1	CATSSQPINSYNEQFF	TGTGCCACCAGCTCCCAACCAATCAATTCCTACAATGAGCAGTTCTTC
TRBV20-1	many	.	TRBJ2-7	CSARGQSKAYEQYF	TGCAGTGCTAGGGGCCAATCCAAGGCCTACGAGCAGTACTTC
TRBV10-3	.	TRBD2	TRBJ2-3	CAAASGGTDTQYF	TGTGCCGCCGCTAGCGGGGGCACAGATACGCAGTATTTT
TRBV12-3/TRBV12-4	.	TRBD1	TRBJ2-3	CASSFLGTGPSYTQYF	TGTGCCAGCAGTTTCTTAGGGACAGGGCCTTCATATACGCAGTATTTT
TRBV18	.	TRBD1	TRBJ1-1	CASSPKTGATNTEAFF	TGTGCCAGCTCACCGAAGACAGGGGCCACGAACACTGAAGCTTTCTTT
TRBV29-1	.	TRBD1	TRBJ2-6	CSVEDRNQYSGANVLTF	TGCAGCGTTGAGGACAGGAACCAATACTCTGGGGCCAACGTCCTGACTTTC
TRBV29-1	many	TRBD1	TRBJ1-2	CSVGQRNYGYTF	TGCAGCGTGGGACAGCGAAATTATGGCTACACCTTC
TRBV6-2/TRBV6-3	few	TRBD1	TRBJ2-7	CASSRTGISYEQYF	TGTGCCAGCAGCCGGACAGGGATCTCCTACGAGCAGTACTTC
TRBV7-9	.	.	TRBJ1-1	CASSSRTAMNTEAFF	TGTGCCAGCAGCTCCCGGACAGCTATGAACACTGAAGCTTTCTTT
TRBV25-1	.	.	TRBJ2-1	CASSDSVGNEQFF	TGTGCCAGCAGTGATTCTGTCGGAAATGAGCAGTTCTTC
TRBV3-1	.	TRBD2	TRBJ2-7	CASSHITGTSGRVSYEQYF	TGTGCCAGCAGCCATATTACCGGGACTAGCGGGAGAGTTTCCTACGAGCAGTACTTC
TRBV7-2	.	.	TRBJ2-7	CASSPSGVGGRSYEQYF	TGTGCCAGCAGTCCGAGTGGGGTCGGGGGGCGCTCGTACGAGCAGTACTTC
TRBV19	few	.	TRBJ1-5	CASYPAGASNQPQHF	TGTGCCAGTTACCCAGCGGGGGCTAGCAATCAGCCCCAGCATTTT
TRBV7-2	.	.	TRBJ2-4	CASSKGGFAKNIQYF	TGTGCCAGCAGCAAAGGGGGGTTCGCCAAAAACATTCAGTACTTC
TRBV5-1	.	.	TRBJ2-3	CASNLQEPSTDTQYF	TGCGCCAGCAACCTACAGGAGCCTAGCACAGATACGCAGTATTTT
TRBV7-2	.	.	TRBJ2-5	CASSWDGSCETQYF	TGTGCCAGCAGCTGGGATGGGTCTTGTGAGACCCAGTACTTC
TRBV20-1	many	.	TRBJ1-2	CSARPSYGYTF	TGCAGTGCTAGGCCTTCTTATGGCTACACCTTC
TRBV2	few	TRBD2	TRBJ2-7	CASTLSTSGRASYEQYF	TGTGCCAGCACCCTGAGCACTAGCGGGAGGGCCTCGTACGAGCAGTACTTC